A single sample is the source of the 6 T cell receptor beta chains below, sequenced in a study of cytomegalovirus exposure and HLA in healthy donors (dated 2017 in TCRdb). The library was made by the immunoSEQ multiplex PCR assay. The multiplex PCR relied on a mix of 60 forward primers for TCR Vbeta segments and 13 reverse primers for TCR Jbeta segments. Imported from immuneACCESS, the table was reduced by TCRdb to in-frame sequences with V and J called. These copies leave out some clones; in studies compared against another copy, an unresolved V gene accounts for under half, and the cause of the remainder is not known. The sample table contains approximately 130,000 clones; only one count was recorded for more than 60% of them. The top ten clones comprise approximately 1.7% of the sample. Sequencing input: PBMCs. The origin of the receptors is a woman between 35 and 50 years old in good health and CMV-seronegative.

CDR3: CASSSTDSLLTNEKLFF. The CDR3 nucleotides are TGTGCCAGCAGCTCGACGGACAGCCTTTTAACTAATGAAAAACTGTTTTTT. The chain joins TRBV7-9 to TRBJ1-4, with TRBD1 as a possible D gene (6 bases). Germline V gene data show CDR1 as SEHNR and CDR2 as FQNEAQ (reference sequence). Trimming shortened V by 4 bases and J by 1 base, and 16 bases separated the two germline ends. The CDR3 is 17 residues long.

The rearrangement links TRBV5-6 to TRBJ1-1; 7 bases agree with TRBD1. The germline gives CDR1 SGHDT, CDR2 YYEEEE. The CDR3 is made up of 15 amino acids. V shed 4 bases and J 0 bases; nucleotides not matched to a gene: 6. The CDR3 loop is CASSTLQGMNTEAFF. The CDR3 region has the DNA TGTGCCAGCAGCACCCTACAGGGGATGAACACTGAAGCTTTCTTT.

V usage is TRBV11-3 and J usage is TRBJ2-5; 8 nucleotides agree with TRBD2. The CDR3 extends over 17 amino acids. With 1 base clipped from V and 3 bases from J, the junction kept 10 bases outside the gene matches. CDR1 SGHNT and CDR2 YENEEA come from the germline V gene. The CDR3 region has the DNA TGTGCCAGCAGCTTAGTTTACGGGGGGGGGAAAAAAGAGACCCAGTACTTC. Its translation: CASSLVYGGGKKETQYF.

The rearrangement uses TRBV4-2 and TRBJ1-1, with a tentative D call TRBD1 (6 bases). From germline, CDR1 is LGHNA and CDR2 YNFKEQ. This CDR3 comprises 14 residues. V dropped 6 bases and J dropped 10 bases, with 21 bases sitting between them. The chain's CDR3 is CASSFGGGESGAFF. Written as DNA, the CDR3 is TGTGCCAGCAGTTTTGGGGGGGGCGAGTCAGGAGCTTTCTTT.

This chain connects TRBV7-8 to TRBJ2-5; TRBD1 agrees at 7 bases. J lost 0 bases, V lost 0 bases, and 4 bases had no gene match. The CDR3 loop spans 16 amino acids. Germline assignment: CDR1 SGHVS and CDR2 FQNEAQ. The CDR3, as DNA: TGTGCCAGCAGCTTAGCCCTGACAGGGTACCAAGAGACCCAGTACTTC. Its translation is CASSLALTGYQETQYF.

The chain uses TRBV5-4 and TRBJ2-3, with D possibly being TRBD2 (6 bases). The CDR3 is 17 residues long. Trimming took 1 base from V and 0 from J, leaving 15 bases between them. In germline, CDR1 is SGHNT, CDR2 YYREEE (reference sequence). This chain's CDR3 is CASSLNQRVSSTDTQYF. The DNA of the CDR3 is TGTGCCAGCAGCTTGAACCAGCGGGTATCTAGCACAGATACGCAGTATTTT.